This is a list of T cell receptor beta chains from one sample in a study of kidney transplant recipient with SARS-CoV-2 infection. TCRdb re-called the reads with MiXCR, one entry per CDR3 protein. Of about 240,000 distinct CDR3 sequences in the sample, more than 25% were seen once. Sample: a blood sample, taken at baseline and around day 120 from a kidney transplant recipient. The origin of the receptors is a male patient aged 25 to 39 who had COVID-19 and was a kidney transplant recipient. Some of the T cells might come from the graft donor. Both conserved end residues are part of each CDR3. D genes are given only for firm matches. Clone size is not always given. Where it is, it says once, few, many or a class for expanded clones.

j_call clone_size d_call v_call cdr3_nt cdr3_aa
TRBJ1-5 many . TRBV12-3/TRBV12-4 TGTGCCAGCAGTCCCCATCAGGCTCAGCCCCAGCATTTT CASSPHQAQPQHF
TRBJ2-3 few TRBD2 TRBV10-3 TGTGCCATCAGTGACCCCGGGACTACCACAGATACGCAGTATTTT CAISDPGTTTDTQYF
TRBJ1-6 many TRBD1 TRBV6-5 TGTGCCAGCAGTACACGCACGACAGGGGGGGATAATTCACCCCTCCACTTT CASSTRTTGGDNSPLHF
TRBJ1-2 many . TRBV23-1 TGCGCCAGCAGTCGTGGGTTGCTACGCAGAAAGACCTATGGCTACACCTTC CASSRGLLRRKTYGYTF
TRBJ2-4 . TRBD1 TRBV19 TGTGCCAGTAGTATCACAGGGGGGAGCTACGAGCAGTGCTTC CASSITGGSYEQCF
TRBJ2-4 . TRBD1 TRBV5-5 TGTGCCAGCAGCTTGCCAGGGGGCGCGAACATTCAGTACTTC CASSLPGGANIQYF
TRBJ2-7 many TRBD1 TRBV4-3 TGCGCCAGCAGCCAAGACCCGTTTAGGACAGGGGAAGGTGACGAGCAGTACTTC CASSQDPFRTGEGDEQYF
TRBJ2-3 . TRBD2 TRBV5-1 TGCGCCAGCAGCCCCGGGACTAGCGGGACGCCAGATACGCAGTATTTT CASSPGTSGTPDTQYF
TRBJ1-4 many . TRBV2 TGTGCCAGCAACGACCCAGCGGGACCTGAAAAACTGTTTTTT CASNDPAGPEKLFF
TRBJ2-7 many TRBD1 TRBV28 TGTGCCAGCAGTTTATCCGGGACAGGGGACTACGAGCAGTACTTC CASSLSGTGDYEQYF
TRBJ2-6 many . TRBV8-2 TGTGGCACTAACCTCAGGATAACACAAAGTCGGGCCAACGTCCTGACTTTC CGTNLRITQSRANVLTF
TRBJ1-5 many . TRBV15 TGTGCCACCAGCAGAGATCTTGGCAGGGAGTTCGGGCCCCAGCATTTT CATSRDLGREFGPQHF
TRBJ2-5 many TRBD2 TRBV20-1 TGCAGTGCACACCGGACTAGCGGGGGGCAAGAGACCCAGTACTTC CSAHRTSGGQETQYF
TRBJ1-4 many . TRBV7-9 TGTGCCAGCAGCCAACGACAGAAAACTAATGAAAAACTGTTTTTT CASSQRQKTNEKLFF
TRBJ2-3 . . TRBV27 TGTGCCAGCAATTCCCTTACAGATACGCAGTATTTT CASNSLTDTQYF
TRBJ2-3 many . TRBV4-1 TGCGCCAGCAGCCAAGCGACTTGGGCAGATACGCAGTATTTT CASSQATWADTQYF
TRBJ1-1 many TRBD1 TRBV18 TGTGCCAGCTCACCCTTTGACAGGGCCCGGGGGGTGAACACTGAAGCTTTCTTT CASSPFDRARGVNTEAFF
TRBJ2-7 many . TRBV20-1 TGCAGTGCTCACCCAGGGAGTTCCTCCTACGAGCAGTACTTC CSAHPGSSSYEQYF
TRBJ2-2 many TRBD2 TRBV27 TGTGCCACCGCGACTAGCGGAGGGGGTGGGGAGCTGTTTTTT CATATSGGGGELFF
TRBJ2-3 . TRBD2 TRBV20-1 TGCAGTCCCCAGCTAGCGGGAGGGGCAGATACGCAGTATTTT CSPQLAGGADTQYF
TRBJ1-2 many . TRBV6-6 TGTGCCAGCAGTTATCAACTAACCAGAGGCTACACCTTC CASSYQLTRGYTF
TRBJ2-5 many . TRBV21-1 TGTGCCAGCAGCAAAGAGCCGGGTAGCGGGAGGTTGAGGGTTGAGACCCAGTACTTC CASSKEPGSGRLRVETQYF
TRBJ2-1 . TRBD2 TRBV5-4 TGTGCCAGCAGCGAAACTAGCGGGGGTAACAATGAGCAGTTCTTC CASSETSGGNNEQFF
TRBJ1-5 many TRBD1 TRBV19 TGTGCCAGTAGTATAGAACGGGACAGGGGGTTTAATCAGCCCCAGCATTTT CASSIERDRGFNQPQHF
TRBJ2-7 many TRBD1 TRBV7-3 TGTGCCAGCAGCCTGGGACAGGACTCCTACGAGCAGTACTTC CASSLGQDSYEQYF
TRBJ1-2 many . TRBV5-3 TGTGCCAGAACGCGACAAGTGGTGAGAAAGACCTATGGCTACACCTTC CARTRQVVRKTYGYTF
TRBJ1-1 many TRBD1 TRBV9 TGTGCCAGCAGCGTCGGGACAGGGAAGACTGAAGCTTTCTTT CASSVGTGKTEAFF
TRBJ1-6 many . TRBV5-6 TGTGCCAGCAGCCTAGGTTCGGGGGAAAGTTCACCCCTCCACTTT CASSLGSGESSPLHF
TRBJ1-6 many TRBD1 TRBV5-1 TGCGCCAGCAGCTTGGGACAGGGAATGTCACCCCTCCACTTT CASSLGQGMSPLHF
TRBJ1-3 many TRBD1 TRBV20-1 TGCAGTGCTAGAGAGGACAGGGAAGGAAACACCATATATTTT CSAREDREGNTIYF
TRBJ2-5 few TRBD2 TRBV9 TGTGCCAGCAGCGTAGGGGGGGGTATTGGGTTTGAGACCCAGTACTTC CASSVGGGIGFETQYF
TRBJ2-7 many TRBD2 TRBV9 TGTGCCAGCAGCGCCTGGGGGGGATCAGCGGGGGCGTACGAGCAGTACTTC CASSAWGGSAGAYEQYF
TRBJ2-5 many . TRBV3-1 TGTGCCAGCAGCAACATATATCCCATTTCTTTCTCTGAGACCCAGTACTTC CASSNIYPISFSETQYF
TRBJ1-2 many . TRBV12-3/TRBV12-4 TGTGCCAGCAGTACGATCAACACAGCAGGAAAGACCTATGGCTACACCTTC CASSTINTAGKTYGYTF
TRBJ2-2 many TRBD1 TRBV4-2 TGTGCCAGCAGCCAAGAAGACAGGGCCCTCGAGAGTACCGGGGAGCTGTTTTTT CASSQEDRALESTGELFF
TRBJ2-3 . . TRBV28 TGTGCCAGCAGGGGGGAGGGGGCTAGCGGCACAGATACGCAGTATTTT CASRGEGASGTDTQYF
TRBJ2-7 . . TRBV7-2 TGTGCCAGCAGCGCGGACTGGGGCGAGCAGTACTTC CASSADWGEQYF
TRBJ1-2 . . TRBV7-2 TGTGCCAGCAGCGCGTTCCTCAGAGACGGAAAGACCTATGGCCACACCTTC CASSAFLRDGKTYGHTF
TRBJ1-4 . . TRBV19 TGTGCCAGTAGAGTGGGAGAAAAACTGTTTTTT CASRVGEKLFF
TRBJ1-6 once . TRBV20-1 TGCAGTGCTAGAGACCCACAGAGCTCCTATAATTCACCCCTCCACTTT CSARDPQSSYNSPLHF
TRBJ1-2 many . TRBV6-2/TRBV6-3 TGTGCCAGCAGTCATCGATGCTGCATCGGAAAGACCTATGGCTACACCTTC CASSHRCCIGKTYGYTF
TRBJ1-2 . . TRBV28 TGTGCCAGCAGTTTTGGACGGGACTATGGCTACACCTTC CASSFGRDYGYTF
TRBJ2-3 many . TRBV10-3 TGTGCCATCAGCTACAGGGAGTCGGATACGCAGTATTTT CAISYRESDTQYF
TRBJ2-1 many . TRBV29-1 TGCAGCCCCTACCGACCCGGCTCCTACAATGAGCAGTTCTTC CSPYRPGSYNEQFF
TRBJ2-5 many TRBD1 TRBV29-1 TGCAGCGTATTCCCGGGACAGGGCCCAGAGACCCAGTACTTC CSVFPGQGPETQYF
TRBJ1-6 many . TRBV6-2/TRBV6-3 TGTGCCAGCAGTTACCGGCCCAGCTCACCCCTCCACTTT CASSYRPSSPLHF
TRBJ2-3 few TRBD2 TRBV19 TGTGCCAGTAGTATCGCGACTAGCGGGTTAGGAGATACGCAGTATTTT CASSIATSGLGDTQYF
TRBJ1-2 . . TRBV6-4 TGTGCCAGCGGTAGACTGGGCTCACACGGAAAGACCTATGGCTACACCTTC CASGRLGSHGKTYGYTF
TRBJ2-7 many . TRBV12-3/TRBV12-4 TGTGCCAGCAGTTATGCCTACGAGCAGTACTTC CASSYAYEQYF
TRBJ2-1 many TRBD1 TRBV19 TGTGCCAGTTCTGGACAGGGCTCCTACAATGAGCAGTTCTTC CASSGQGSYNEQFF
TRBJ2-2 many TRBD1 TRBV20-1 TGCAGTGCTCGGGACAGAAACACCGGGGAGCTGTTTTTT CSARDRNTGELFF
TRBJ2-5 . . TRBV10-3 TGTGCCGTCAGTGACAGCTACCAAGAGACCCAGTACTTC CAVSDSYQETQYF
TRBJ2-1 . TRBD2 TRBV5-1 TGCGCCAGCAGCTTGGAGGGAGTAGCGGGAACCTACAATGAGCAGTTCTTC CASSLEGVAGTYNEQFF
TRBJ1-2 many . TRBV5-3 TGTGCCAGATCGAAGCAAGTGGTGAGAAAGACCTATGGCTACACCTTC CARSKQVVRKTYGYTF
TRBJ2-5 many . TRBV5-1 TGCGCCAGCACAAGGTGGGGGGGCCTGGAGACCCAGTACTTC CASTRWGGLETQYF
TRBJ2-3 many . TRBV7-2 TGTGCCAGCAGCTTAGACGGGACCACAGATACGCAGTATTTT CASSLDGTTDTQYF
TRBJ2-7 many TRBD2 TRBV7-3 TGTGCCAGCAGCTCAGCGGGAGGTGGGTACGAGCAGTACTTC CASSSAGGGYEQYF
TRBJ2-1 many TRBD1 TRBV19 TGTGCCAGTCAACAGGGGGCAGGCAATGAGCAGTTCTTC CASQQGAGNEQFF